This T cell receptor beta chain was retrieved from a study of cytomegalovirus exposure and HLA in healthy donors. At the level of the study: Within an early data release were about 85 million unique TCRs drawn from HLA-typed donors.

60 Vbeta and 13 Jbeta primers were used in PCR. Method: immunoSEQ multiplex PCR; TCRdb's copy keeps in-frame clones and lacks some. This sample carries approximately 90,000 clones, 65% to 80% of them seen once, and the ten largest clones take approximately 15%. Study-wide findings and caveats: Earlier analysis found most TCR beta V segments productive about 90% or about 30% of the time. As a later analysis showed, several of the most significant clusters appeared to be linked to common viral pathogens. Later analysis placed DRB1 highest and HLA-C lowest in TCR association rates, which differed by HLA locus.

V gave up 8 bases and J gave up 2 bases; unmatched junction bases: 7. The CDR3 covers 14 residues. Germline V CDR1 and CDR2: MDHEN, SYDVKM. Concerning this clone itself: The antigen remains undetermined.

The chain combines TRBV28 with TRBJ2-7; TRBD2 aligns across 9 bases. This receptor was obtained from a woman aged 45-59 years in good health and CMV-seropositive. Sequenced: PBMCs. The CDR3 nucleotides read TGTGCCAGCTTGTCTAGCGGGGTCACCTACGAGCAGTACTTC. Its protein is CASLSSGVTYEQYF.